This TCR beta chain was retrieved from a study of blood T cell repertoires in COVID-19. Turning to the study itself: COVID-19 samples collected from the United States, Italy and Spain covered acute and convalescent phases. PBMCs, B-cell-depleted T cells, or T cells were the source of the cDNA or gDNA that made up the material.

Original methodology: Nucleated cell counts were estimated from reference gene primer amplification. The method was immunoSEQ multiplex PCR; TCRdb's version includes in-frame clones alone and lacks a portion of them. V and J calls plus clone size are reproduced from that table; the DNA served to infer D and trimming. This table holds under 100,000 clones, about four fifths found once. After removal of 4 bases from V and 3 bases from J, the junction contained 4 bases not matched to a gene. Germline V gene sequence: CDR1 SGDLS, CDR2 YYNGEE. The CDR3 has 14 residues. The sample taken for sequencing was peripheral blood. The clonotype originates from a woman between 65 and 79 years old with acute or convalescent COVID-19. J is TRBJ2-7 and V is TRBV9; 10 positions match TRBD1. The CDR3 is CASSKGQGSYEQYF. The CDR3 region has the DNA TGTGCCAGCAGCAAGGGACAGGGGAGCTACGAGCAGTACTTC.